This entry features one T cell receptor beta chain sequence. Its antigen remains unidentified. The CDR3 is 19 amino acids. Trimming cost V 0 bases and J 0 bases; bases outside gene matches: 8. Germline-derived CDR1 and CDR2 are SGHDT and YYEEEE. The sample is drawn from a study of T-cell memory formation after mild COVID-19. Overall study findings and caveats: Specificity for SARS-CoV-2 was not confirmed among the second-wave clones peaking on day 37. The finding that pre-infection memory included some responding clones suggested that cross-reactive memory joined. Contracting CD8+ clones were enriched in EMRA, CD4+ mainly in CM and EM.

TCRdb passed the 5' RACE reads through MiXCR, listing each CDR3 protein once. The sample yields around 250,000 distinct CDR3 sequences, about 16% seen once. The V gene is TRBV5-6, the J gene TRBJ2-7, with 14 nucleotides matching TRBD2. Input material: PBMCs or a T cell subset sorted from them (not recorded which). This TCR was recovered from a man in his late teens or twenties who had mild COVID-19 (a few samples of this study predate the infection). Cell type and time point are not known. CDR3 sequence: CASSLVRTSGGPDSYEQYV. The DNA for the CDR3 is TGTGCCAGCAGCTTGGTTAGGACTAGCGGGGGGCCGGACTCCTACGAGCAGTACGTC.